This T cell receptor (beta chain) was retrieved from a study of human T cells and chemical hapten exposure. Trimming left V 0 bases short and J 8 bases short, with 13 bases between. The germline gives CDR1 LGHNA, CDR2 YSLEER. The CDR3 consists of 15 residues. This clonotype was observed a few times. The time point is: healthy volunteer bleed at 2 weeks. It was from unfractionated whole blood that total RNA was extracted. Library construction involved attaching unique molecular identifiers to individual cDNA molecules, which allowed quantitative, reproducible TCR counting. In the authors' workflow: Samples ranged from 23,224 to 690,600 TCRs, with a median of 95,638. TCRdb recomputed calls from the RACE reads with MiXCR, one row per CDR3 protein. TCRdb, rather than the study authors, made the V and J calls. This sample has 100,000 to 150,000 distinct CDR3 sequences; about 8.2% occur once, and the top ten carry approximately 1.6%.

The receptor was isolated from a male donor in good health. Some clones in this sample may be carry-over from other donors' samples. The V and J genes are TRBV4-3 and TRBJ1-4, with D perhaps TRBD1 (5 bases). Sequencing input: whole blood. CDR3 nucleotides: TGCGCCAGCAGCCAAGAGCGAGGGGTAGCGGAAAAACTGTTTTTT. This gives the protein CASSQERGVAEKLFF.